The rows below give T cell receptor beta chains drawn from one sample of a study of radiotherapy plus CTLA-4 blockade in lung cancer. Only in-frame clones appear in the TCRdb table, and some are missing; sequencing was by immunoSEQ multiplex PCR. The sample lists 90,000 or so clones, approximately 86% occurring once. The source was peripheral blood, collected from a patient treated with radiotherapy plus ipilimumab. Source of these receptors: a human donor with non-small cell lung cancer who had a partial response to radiotherapy plus ipilimumab. Both conserved end residues are part of each CDR3. The order of the fields is V gene, clone size, J gene, D gene, CDR3 length, CDR3 protein, CDR3 DNA. The D gene is left open where the match is weak. Not every row has a clone size; where given, it reads once, few, many or a size class.

TRBV6-4	.	TRBJ2-2	TRBD2	15	CASSDSGRASGELFF	TGTGCCAGCAGTGATAGCGGGAGGGCCTCCGGGGAGCTGTTTTTT
TRBV28	.	TRBJ2-2	TRBD2	13	CASSSSGTGELFF	TGTGCCAGCAGCTCTAGCGGCACCGGGGAGCTGTTTTTT
TRBV5-1	.	TRBJ2-5	.	14	CASSLFLSQETQYF	TGCGCCAGCAGCTTGTTTCTGAGTCAAGAGACCCAGTACTTC
TRBV18	.	TRBJ1-1	TRBD1	17	CASSPPLGKGANTEAFF	TGTGCCAGCTCACCACCCCTTGGAAAGGGGGCGAACACTGAAGCTTTCTTT
TRBV27	.	TRBJ2-7	TRBD1	15	CASSLEFQGVHEQYF	TGTGCCAGCAGTTTAGAGTTCCAGGGGGTCCACGAGCAGTACTTC
TRBV5-8	.	TRBJ1-2	TRBD1	15	CASSRRDREAHGYTF	TGTGCCAGCAGCCGCCGGGACAGGGAGGCCCATGGCTACACCTTC
TRBV2	.	TRBJ1-2	TRBD1	13	CASRGTGPYGYTF	TGTGCCAGCAGGGGGACAGGCCCCTATGGCTACACCTTC
TRBV6-1	.	TRBJ2-7	.	16	CASSDLFQGLPHEQYF	TGTGCCAGCAGTGACCTTTTCCAGGGACTGCCCCACGAGCAGTACTTC
TRBV4-1	few	TRBJ1-2	.	16	CASRQTNFLTEYGYTF	TGCGCCAGCCGCCAGACAAACTTTCTCACAGAATATGGCTACACCTTC
TRBV6-5	.	TRBJ1-2	TRBD1	13	CASSPDRVGGYTF	TGTGCCAGCAGCCCGGACAGGGTCGGAGGCTACACCTTC
TRBV11-3	.	TRBJ2-7	.	12	CASSHAGVAESF	TGTGCCAGCAGCCACGCCGGGGTGGCGGAATCCTTC
TRBV7-9	.	TRBJ2-7	TRBD1	14	CASSAGTGSYEQYF	TGTGCCAGCAGCGCCGGGACAGGGTCCTACGAGCAGTACTTC